This T cell receptor beta chain was documented in a study of T-cell reconstitution after alpha-beta-depleted transplantation in children. Unique molecular identifiers featured in how the TCRbeta library was prepared. Each CDR3 protein is one row after TCRdb ran MiXCR on the PCR reads. Of 440,000 or so distinct CDR3 sequences listed, 9.5% to 13% are singletons. After removal of 3 bases from V and 5 bases from J, the junction contained 10 bases not matched to a gene. Germline lookup yields CDR1 SGDLS and CDR2 YYNGEE. The length of the CDR3 is 15 residues. The source is a human donor who donated a stem cell graft to a child with acute myeloid leukemia. The V and J genes are TRBV9 and TRBJ2-7, with 8 nucleotides matching TRBD2. Specimen: PBMCs from the stem cell graft donor, collected from the stem cell graft. The CDR3 reads CASSATGTRVHEQYF. The DNA for the CDR3 is TGTGCCAGCAGCGCCACCGGGACTAGAGTTCACGAGCAGTACTTC.